What follows describes a single T cell receptor (beta chain). Its target is unknown. The data were obtained in a study of metastatic and nonmetastatic thyroid tumors. Study as a whole: A comparison of repertoires was made across blood and tumor or nodule tissue from malignant and benign thyroid patients.

With V trimmed by 0 bases and J by 1 base, 4 bases remained unmatched. This CDR3 has 16 residues. The germline V gene encodes CDR1 LGHDT and CDR2 YNNKEL (reference sequence). All patients were untreated before thyroid surgery. Findings and caveats of the study: The reported finding was significantly higher TCR beta diversity in malignant thyroid tumors relative to benign nodules, in blood and tumor.

Original handling: For papillary thyroid cancer, a distant-metastasis classifier was constructed from CDR3 differences observed across clinicopathological groups. From the PCR reads, TCRdb re-called clones with MiXCR. What appears here as the V and J calls and clone size reflects TCRdb's work, not the paper's. The sample has about 28,000 clones, less than 25% seen once; the top ten hold approximately 40%. This receptor was identified in a female donor with papillary thyroid cancer or a benign thyroid nodule (not recorded which). Some clones in this sample may be carry-over from other donors' samples. The sample consisted of blood. The chain uses TRBV3-1 and TRBJ2-5; 8 bases align to TRBD2. CDR3 nucleotides: TGTGCCAGCAGCCAAGACCCTAGCGGGTTCCAAGAGACCCAGTACTTC. The encoded protein is CASSQDPSGFQETQYF.